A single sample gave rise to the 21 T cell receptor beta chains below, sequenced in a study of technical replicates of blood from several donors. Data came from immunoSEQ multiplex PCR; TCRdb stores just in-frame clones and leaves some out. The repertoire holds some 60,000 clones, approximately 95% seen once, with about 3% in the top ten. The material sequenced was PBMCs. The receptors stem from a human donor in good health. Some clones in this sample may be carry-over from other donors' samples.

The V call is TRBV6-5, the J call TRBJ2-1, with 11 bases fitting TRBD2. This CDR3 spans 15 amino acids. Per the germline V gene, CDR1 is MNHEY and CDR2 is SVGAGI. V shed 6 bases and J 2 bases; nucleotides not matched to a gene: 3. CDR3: CASRASGGTYNEQFF. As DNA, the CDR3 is TGTGCCAGCAGAGCTAGCGGGGGGACCTACAATGAGCAGTTCTTC.

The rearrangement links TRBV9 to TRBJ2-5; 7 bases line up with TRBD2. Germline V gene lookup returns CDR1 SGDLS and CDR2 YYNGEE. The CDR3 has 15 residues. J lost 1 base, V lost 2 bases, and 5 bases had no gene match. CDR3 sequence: CASSVRGSSQETQYF. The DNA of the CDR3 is TGTGCCAGCAGCGTGCGGGGGAGCTCCCAAGAGACCCAGTACTTC.

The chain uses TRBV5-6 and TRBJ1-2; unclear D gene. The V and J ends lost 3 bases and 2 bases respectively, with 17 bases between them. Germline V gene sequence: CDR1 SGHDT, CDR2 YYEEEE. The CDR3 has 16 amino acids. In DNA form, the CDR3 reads TGTGCCAGCAGCTCCTTGGCGGGTCTCTACAACTATGGCTACACCTTC. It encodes CASSSLAGLYNYGYTF. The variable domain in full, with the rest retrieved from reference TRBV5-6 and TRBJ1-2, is DAGVTQSPTHLIKTRGQQVTLRCSPKSGHDTVSWYQQALGQGPQFIFQYYEEEERQRGNFPDRFSGHQFPNYSSELNVNALLLGDSALYLCASSSLAGLYNYGYTFGSGTRLTVV.

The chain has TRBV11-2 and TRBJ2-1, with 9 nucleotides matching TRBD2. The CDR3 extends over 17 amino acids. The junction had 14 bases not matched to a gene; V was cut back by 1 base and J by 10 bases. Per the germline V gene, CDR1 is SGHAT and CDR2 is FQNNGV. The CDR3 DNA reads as TGTGCCAGCAGCTTAGGCTCTCTTGCGGGGGGGCCTGGGGAGCAGTTCTTC. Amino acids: CASSLGSLAGGPGEQFF.

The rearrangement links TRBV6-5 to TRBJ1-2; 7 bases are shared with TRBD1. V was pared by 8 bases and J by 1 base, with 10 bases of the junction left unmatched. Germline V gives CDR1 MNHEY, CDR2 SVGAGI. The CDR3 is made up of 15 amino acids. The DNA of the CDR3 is TGTGCCAGCGGTAGGGACAGCATAGTTAACTATGGCTACACCTTC. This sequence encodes CASGRDSIVNYGYTF.

The CDR3 DNA reads TGTGCCTGGTCAGGGGCGGGCAATCAGCCCCAGCATTTT. Translating it yields CAWSGAGNQPQHF. The chain has TRBV30 and TRBJ1-5; D is possibly TRBD1 (6 bases). V lost 5 bases to trimming and J lost 2 bases, with 10 bases between them. This CDR3 has 13 amino acids. Germline V gene sequence: CDR1 GTSNPN, CDR2 SVGIG (reference sequence).

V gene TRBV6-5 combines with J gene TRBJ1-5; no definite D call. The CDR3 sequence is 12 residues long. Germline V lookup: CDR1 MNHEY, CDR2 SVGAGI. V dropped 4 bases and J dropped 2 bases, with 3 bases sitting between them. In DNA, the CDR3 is TGTGCCAGCAGTTCAGGCAATCAGCCCCAGCATTTT. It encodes CASSSGNQPQHF.

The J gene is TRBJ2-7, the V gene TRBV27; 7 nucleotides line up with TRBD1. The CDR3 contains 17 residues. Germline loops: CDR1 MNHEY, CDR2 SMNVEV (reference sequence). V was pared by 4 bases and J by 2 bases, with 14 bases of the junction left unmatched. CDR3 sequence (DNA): TGTGCCAGCAGTTCCCACAGGGGTAGGGACCTAACCTACGAGCAGTACTTC. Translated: CASSSHRGRDLTYEQYF.

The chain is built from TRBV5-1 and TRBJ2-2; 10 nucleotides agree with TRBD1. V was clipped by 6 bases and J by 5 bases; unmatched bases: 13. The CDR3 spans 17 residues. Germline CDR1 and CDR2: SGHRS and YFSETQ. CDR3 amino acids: CASTQIKTGGGTGELFF. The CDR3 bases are TGCGCCAGCACCCAAATCAAGACAGGGGGCGGTACCGGGGAGCTGTTTTTT.

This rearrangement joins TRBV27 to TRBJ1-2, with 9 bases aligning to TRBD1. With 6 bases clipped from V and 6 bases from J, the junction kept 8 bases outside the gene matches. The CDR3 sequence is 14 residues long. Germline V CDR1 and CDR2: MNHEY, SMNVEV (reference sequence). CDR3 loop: CASSDRGEGDGYTF. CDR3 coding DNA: TGTGCCAGCAGCGACAGGGGGGAAGGGGATGGCTACACCTTC.

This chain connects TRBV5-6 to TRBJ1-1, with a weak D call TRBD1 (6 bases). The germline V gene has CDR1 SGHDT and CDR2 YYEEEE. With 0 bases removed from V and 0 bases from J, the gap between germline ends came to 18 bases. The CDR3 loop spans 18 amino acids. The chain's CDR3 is CASSLDPGHRQLNTEAFF. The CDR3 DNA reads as TGTGCCAGCAGCTTGGACCCGGGACACCGACAACTGAACACTGAAGCTTTCTTT.

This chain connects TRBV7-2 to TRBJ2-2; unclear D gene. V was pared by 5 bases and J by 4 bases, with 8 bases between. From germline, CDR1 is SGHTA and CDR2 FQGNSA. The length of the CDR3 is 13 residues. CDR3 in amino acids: CASSPQATGELFF. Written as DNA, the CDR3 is TGTGCCAGCAGCCCGCAGGCCACCGGGGAGCTGTTTTTT.

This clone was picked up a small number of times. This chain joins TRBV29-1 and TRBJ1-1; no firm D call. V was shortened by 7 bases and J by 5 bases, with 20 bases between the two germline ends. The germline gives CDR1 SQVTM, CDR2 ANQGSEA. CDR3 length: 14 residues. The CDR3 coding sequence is TGCAGCGGCCATCGACCGGGGAAGGAGACTGAAGCTTTCTTT. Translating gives CSGHRPGKETEAFF.

Here the CDR3 reads CASLAAGQGKETQYF. The CDR3 region has the DNA TGTGCCAGCCTGGCGGCCGGACAGGGGAAAGAGACCCAGTACTTC. The rearrangement links TRBV6-1 to TRBJ2-5; 9 bases line up with TRBD1. This CDR3 has 15 residues. Germline-derived CDR1 and CDR2 are MNHNS and SASEGT. V shed 8 bases and J 3 bases; nucleotides not matched to a gene: 10.

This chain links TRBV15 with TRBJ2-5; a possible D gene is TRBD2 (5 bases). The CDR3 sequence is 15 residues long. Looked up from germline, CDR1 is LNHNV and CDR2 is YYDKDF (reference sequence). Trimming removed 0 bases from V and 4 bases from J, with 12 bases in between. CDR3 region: CATSRDWNGGETQYF. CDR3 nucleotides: TGTGCCACCAGCAGAGATTGGAACGGAGGAGAGACCCAGTACTTC.

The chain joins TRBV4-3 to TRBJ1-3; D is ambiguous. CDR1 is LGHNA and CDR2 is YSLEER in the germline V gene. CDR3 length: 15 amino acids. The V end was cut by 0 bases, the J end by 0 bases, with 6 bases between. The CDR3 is CASSQERGSGNTIYF. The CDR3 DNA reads TGCGCCAGCAGCCAAGAACGCGGCTCTGGAAACACCATATATTTT.

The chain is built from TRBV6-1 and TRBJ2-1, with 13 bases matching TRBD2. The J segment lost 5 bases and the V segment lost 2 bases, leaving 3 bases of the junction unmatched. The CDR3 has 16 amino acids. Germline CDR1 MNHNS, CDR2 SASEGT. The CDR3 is CASSEPGLAGHNEQFF. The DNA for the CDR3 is TGTGCCAGCAGTGAACCGGGACTAGCGGGGCACAATGAGCAGTTCTTC.

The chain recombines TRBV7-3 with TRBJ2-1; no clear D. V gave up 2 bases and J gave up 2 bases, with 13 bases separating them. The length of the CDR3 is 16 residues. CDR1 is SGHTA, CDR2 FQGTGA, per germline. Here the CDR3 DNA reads TGTGCCAGCAGCTTAGATCGAGAAGGAGCCTACAATGAGCAGTTCTTC. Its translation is CASSLDREGAYNEQFF.

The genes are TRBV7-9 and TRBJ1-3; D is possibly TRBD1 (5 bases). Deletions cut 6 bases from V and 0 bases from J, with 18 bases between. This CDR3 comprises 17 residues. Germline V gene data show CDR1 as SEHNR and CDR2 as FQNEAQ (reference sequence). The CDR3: CASRSNLDRRSGNTIYF. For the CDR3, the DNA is TGTGCCAGCAGGTCAAACCTCGACAGACGCTCTGGAAACACCATATATTTT.

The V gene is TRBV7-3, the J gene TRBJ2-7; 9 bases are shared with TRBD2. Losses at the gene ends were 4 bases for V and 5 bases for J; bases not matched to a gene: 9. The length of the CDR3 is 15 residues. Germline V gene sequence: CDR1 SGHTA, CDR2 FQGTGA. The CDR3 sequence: CASSSRAGGTHEQYF. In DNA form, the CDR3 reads TGTGCCAGCAGCTCTAGAGCGGGGGGAACCCACGAGCAGTACTTC.

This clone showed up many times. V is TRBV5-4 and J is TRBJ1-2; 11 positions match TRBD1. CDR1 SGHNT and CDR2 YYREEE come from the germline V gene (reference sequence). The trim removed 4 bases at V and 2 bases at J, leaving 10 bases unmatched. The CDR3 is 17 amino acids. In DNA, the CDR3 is TGTGCCAGCAGCCCGCTGGACAGGGGGCCTTCAAACTATGGCTACACCTTC. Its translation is CASSPLDRGPSNYGYTF. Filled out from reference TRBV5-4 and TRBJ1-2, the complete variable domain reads ETGVTQSPTHLIKTRGQQVTLRCSSQSGHNTVSWYQQALGQGPQFIFQYYREEENGRGNFPPRFSGLQFPNYSSELNVNALELDDSALYLCASSPLDRGPSNYGYTFGSGTRLTVV.